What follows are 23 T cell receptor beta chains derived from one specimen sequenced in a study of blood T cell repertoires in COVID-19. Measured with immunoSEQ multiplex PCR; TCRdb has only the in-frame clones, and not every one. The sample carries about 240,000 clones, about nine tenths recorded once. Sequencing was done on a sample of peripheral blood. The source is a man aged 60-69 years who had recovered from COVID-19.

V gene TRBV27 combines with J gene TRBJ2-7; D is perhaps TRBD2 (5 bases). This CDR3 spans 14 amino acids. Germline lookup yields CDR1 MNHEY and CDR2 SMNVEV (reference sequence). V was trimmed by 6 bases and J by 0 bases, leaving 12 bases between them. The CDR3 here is CASRSAGSSYEQYF. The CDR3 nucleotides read TGTGCCAGCAGGTCGGCGGGCAGCTCCTACGAGCAGTACTTC.

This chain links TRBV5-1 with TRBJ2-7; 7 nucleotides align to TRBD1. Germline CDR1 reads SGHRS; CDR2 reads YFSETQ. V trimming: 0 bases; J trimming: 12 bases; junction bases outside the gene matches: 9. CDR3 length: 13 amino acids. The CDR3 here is CASSLVGTGVWYF. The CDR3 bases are TGCGCCAGCAGCTTGGTGGGTACAGGGGTTTGGTACTTC.

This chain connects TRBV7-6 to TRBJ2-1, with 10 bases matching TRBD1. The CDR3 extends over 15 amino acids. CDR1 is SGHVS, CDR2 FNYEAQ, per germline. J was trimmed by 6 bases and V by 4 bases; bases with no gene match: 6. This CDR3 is CASSSPGQGTNEQFF. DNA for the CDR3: TGTGCCAGCAGCTCTCCGGGACAGGGGACCAATGAGCAGTTCTTC.

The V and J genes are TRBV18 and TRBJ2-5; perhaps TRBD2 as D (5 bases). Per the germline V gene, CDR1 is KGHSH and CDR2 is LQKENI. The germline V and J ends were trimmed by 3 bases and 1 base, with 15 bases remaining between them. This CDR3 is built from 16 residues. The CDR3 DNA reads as TGTGCCAGCTCACCCCTCGGGAAAGCAACCCAAGAGACCCAGTACTTC. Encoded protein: CASSPLGKATQETQYF.

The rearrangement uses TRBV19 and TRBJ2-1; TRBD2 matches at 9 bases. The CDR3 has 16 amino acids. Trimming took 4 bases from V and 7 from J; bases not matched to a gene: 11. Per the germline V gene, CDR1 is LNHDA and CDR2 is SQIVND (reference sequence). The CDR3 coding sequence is TGTGCCAGTAGTAGGCAGAGCGGGGGGCGGAGGAATGAGCAGTTCTTC. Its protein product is CASSRQSGGRRNEQFF.

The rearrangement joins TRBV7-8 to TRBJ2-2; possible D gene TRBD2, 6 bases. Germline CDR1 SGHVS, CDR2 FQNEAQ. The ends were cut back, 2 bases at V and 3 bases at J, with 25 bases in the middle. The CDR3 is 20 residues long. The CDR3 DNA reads TGTGCCAGCAGCTTATTTTTCAGGCGGGGTAGGGACGGGGACACCGGGGAGCTGTTTTTT. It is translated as CASSLFFRRGRDGDTGELFF.

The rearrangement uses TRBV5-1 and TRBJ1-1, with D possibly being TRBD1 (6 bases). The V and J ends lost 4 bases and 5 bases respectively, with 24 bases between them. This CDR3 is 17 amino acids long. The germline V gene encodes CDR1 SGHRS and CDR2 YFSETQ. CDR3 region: CASSQTLTDRPLTEAFF. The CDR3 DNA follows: TGCGCCAGCAGCCAGACTTTAACTGACAGGCCCCTGACTGAAGCTTTCTTT.

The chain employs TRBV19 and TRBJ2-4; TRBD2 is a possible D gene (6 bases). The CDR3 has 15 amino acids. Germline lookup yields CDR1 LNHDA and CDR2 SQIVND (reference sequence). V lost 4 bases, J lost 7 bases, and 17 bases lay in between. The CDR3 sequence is CASSTGVRRGNIQYF. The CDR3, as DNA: TGTGCCAGTAGTACCGGGGTGCGGCGGGGTAACATTCAGTACTTC.

The DNA for the CDR3 is TGTGCCAGCAGTATCTTCCCGGGACTAGCGGGGGGGGACGGCACAGATACGCAGTATTTT. The encoded protein is CASSIFPGLAGGDGTDTQYF. The chain employs TRBV13 and TRBJ2-3; 16 bases agree with TRBD2. The J segment lost 1 base and the V segment lost 6 bases, leaving 13 bases of the junction unmatched. This CDR3 comprises 20 residues. Germline loops: CDR1 PRHDT, CDR2 FYEKMQ (reference sequence).

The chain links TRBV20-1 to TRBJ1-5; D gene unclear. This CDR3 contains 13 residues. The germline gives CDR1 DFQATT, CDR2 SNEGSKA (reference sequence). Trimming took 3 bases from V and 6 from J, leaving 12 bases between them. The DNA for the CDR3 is TGCAGTGCTAGTACGGTTGCCGGTCAGCCCCAGCATTTT. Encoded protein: CSASTVAGQPQHF.

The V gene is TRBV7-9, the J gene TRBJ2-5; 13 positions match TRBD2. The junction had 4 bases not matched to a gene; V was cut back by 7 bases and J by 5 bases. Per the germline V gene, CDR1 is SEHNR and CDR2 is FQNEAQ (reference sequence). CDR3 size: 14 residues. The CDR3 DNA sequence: TGTGCCAGCAACCCGACTAGCGGGGGGGAGACCCAGTACTTC. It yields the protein CASNPTSGGETQYF. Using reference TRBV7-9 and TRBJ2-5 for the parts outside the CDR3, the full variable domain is DTGVSQNPRHKITKRGQNVTFRCDPISEHNRLYWYRQTLGQGPEFLTYFQNEAQLEKSRLLSDRFSAERPKGSFSTLEIQRTEQGDSAMYLCASNPTSGGETQYFGPGTRLLVL.

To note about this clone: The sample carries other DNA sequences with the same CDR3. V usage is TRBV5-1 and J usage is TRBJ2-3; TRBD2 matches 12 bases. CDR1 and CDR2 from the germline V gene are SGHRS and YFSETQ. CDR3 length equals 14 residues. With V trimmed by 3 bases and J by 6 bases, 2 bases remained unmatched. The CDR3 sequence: CASSSSGGADTQYF. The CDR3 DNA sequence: TGCGCCAGCAGCTCTAGCGGGGGGGCGGATACGCAGTATTTT.

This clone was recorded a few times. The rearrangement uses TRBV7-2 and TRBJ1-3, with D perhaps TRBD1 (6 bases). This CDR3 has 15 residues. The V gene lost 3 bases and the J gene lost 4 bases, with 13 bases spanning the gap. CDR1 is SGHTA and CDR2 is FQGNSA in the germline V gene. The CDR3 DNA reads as TGTGCCAGCAGCTTTCGTGGCAGGGGAGGAAACACCATATATTTT. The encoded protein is CASSFRGRGGNTIYF.

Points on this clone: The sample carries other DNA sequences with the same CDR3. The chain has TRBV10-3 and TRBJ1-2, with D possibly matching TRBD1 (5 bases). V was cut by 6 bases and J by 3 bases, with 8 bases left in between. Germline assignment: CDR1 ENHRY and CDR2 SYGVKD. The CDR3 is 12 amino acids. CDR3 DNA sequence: TGTGCCATCAGGGGGGGAGACTATGGCTACACCTTC. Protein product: CAIRGGDYGYTF.

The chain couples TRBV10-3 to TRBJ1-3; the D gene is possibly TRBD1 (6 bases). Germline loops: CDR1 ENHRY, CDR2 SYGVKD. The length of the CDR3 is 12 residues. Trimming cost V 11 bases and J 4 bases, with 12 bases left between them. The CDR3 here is CAVGTTGNTIYF. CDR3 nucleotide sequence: TGTGCCGTTGGGACAACCGGAAACACCATATATTTT.

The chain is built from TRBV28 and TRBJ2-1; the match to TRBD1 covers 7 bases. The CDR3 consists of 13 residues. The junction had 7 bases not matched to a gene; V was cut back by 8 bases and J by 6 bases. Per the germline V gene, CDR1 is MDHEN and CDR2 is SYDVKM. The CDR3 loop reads CASDTGTVNEQFF. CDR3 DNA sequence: TGTGCCAGCGACACCGGGACAGTCAATGAGCAGTTCTTC.

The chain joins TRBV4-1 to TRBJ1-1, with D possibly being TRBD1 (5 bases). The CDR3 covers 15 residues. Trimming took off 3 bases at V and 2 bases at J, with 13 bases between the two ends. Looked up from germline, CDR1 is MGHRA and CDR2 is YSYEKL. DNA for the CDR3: TGCGCCAGCAGCCAGAGCCAGGGCCACAACACTGAAGCTTTCTTT. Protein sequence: CASSQSQGHNTEAFF.

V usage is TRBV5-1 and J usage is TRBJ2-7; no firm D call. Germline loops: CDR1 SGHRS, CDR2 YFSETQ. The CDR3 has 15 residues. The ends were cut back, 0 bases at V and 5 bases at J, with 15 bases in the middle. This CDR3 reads CASSLALQLFHEQYF. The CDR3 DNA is TGCGCCAGCAGCTTGGCGCTACAGCTTTTTCACGAGCAGTACTTC. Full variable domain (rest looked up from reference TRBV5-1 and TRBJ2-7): KAGVTQTPRYLIKTRGQQVTLSCSPISGHRSVSWYQQTPGQGLQFLFEYFSETQRNKGNFPGRFSGRQFSNSRSEMNVSTLELGDSALYLCASSLALQLFHEQYFGPGTRLTVT.

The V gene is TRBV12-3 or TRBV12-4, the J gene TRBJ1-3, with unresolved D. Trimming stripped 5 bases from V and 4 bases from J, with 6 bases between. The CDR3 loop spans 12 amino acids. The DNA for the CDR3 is TGTGCCAGCAGTCCCTCGGGAAACACCATATATTTT. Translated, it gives CASSPSGNTIYF.

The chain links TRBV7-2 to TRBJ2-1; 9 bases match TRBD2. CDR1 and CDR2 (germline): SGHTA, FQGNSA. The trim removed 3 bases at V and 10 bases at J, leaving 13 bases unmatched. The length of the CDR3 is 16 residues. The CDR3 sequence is CASSFTPLAGLGEQFF. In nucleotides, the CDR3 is TGTGCCAGCAGCTTTACCCCCCTAGCGGGGTTGGGGGAGCAGTTCTTC.

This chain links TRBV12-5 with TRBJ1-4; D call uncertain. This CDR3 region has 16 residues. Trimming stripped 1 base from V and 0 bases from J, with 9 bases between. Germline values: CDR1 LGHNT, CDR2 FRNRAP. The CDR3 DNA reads TGTGCTAGTGGTTTGGGAGCTCGCGCAACTAATGAAAAACTGTTTTTT. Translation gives CASGLGARATNEKLFF.

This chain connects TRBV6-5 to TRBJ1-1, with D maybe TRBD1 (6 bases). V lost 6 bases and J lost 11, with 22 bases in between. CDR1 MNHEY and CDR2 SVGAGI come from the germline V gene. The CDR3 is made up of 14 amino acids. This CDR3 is CASSRPFGGGRAFF. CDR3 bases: TGTGCCAGCAGCCGACCGTTTGGGGGCGGGAGGGCTTTCTTT.

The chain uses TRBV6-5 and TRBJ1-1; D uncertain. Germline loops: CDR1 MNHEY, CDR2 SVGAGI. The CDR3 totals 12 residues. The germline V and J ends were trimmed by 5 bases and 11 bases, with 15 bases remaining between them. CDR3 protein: CASSTAYSGAFF. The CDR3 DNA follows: TGTGCCAGCAGTACCGCTTACAGTGGGGCTTTCTTT.